The next 27 T cell receptor beta chains were all read from a single sample in a study of shared clonotypes between healthy human individuals. The method was immunoSEQ multiplex PCR; TCRdb's version includes in-frame clones alone and lacks a portion of them. The sample contains about 2.4 million clones, 93% of which appear only once. Sequencing was performed on naive CD4+ T cells from PBMCs. Indicated subset: CD45RA+ positively selected. The receptors come from a man younger than 35 in good health. Some clones in this sample may be carry-over from other donors' samples.

The V call is TRBV6-6, the J call TRBJ1-2; D might be TRBD1 (5 bases). Germline assignment: CDR1 MNHNY and CDR2 SVGAGI (reference sequence). Trimming removed 8 bases from V and 0 bases from J, with 13 bases in between. CDR3 length equals 14 residues. The CDR3 spells CASSPRVSNYGYTF. The CDR3 coding sequence is TGTGCCAGCTCTCCCAGGGTTTCTAACTATGGCTACACCTTC.

The J gene is TRBJ2-2, the V gene TRBV5-1; the D is unclear. The CDR3 consists of 14 residues. V shed 3 bases and J shed 5 bases, with 11 bases lying between them. Germline CDR1 is SGHRS and CDR2 is YFSETQ. CDR3 nucleotides: TGCGCCAGCAGCTCGTTTGAGCCGACCGGGGAGCTGTTTTTT. Its protein product is CASSSFEPTGELFF.

The chain has TRBV7-9 and TRBJ1-1, with D perhaps TRBD1 (5 bases). The V end was cut by 2 bases, the J end by 3 bases, with 13 bases between. This CDR3 is 15 amino acids long. Germline V CDR1 and CDR2: SEHNR, FQNEAQ (reference sequence). CDR3 in DNA: TGTGCCAGCAGCTTATTGCAGGGAACGGACACTGAAGCTTTCTTT. Amino acids: CASSLLQGTDTEAFF.

The CDR3 loop is CASSLGAVNTGELFF. In DNA form, the CDR3 reads TGTGCCAGCAGCTTGGGGGCGGTGAACACCGGGGAGCTGTTTTTT. The chain joins TRBV5-4 to TRBJ2-2, with D unresolved. V was cut by 0 bases and J by 1 base, with 7 bases left in between. Germline V CDR1 and CDR2: SGHNT, YYREEE (reference sequence). The CDR3 is 15 amino acids.

V usage is TRBV7-3 and J usage is TRBJ2-2; TRBD2 matches at 8 bases. The V segment lost 2 bases and the J segment 6 bases; nucleotides outside the gene matches: 14. The CDR3 length is 18 residues. Germline CDR1 and CDR2: SGHTA and FQGTGA. The chain's CDR3 is CASSLVASGFGRSGELFF. DNA of the CDR3: TGTGCCAGCAGCTTAGTCGCTAGCGGGTTCGGTCGTTCCGGGGAGCTGTTTTTT.

The chain is built from TRBV5-4 and TRBJ1-1; weak D call: TRBD1 (6 bases). Deletions cut 0 bases from V and 5 bases from J, with 17 bases between. Germline-derived CDR1 and CDR2 are SGHNT and YYREEE (reference sequence). The CDR3 is 16 residues long. CDR3 residues: CASSLGGRGRGTEAFF. In DNA form, the CDR3 reads TGTGCCAGCAGCTTGGGGGGGCGCGGACGTGGAACTGAAGCTTTCTTT. The full variable domain, its missing parts supplied by reference TRBV5-4 and TRBJ1-1, is ETGVTQSPTHLIKTRGQQVTLRCSSQSGHNTVSWYQQALGQGPQFIFQYYREEENGRGNFPPRFSGLQFPNYSSELNVNALELDDSALYLCASSLGGRGRGTEAFFGQGTRLTVV.

The chain is built from TRBV9 and TRBJ2-3; D is possibly TRBD1 or TRBD2 (5 bases each). V was trimmed by 0 bases and J by 1 base, leaving 12 bases between them. The germline V gene has CDR1 SGDLS and CDR2 YYNGEE. The CDR3 sequence is 16 residues long. For the CDR3, the DNA is TGTGCCAGCAGCGTAGCCCCGGTGGGGGGCACAGATACGCAGTATTTT. It specifies CASSVAPVGGTDTQYF.

This clone was observed a single time. Other nucleotide sequences from this sample produce the same CDR3. The chain carries TRBV7-2 and TRBJ2-5; D unresolved. This CDR3 is 11 amino acids long. Germline CDR1 and CDR2: SGHTA and FQGNSA. The V and J ends lost 5 bases and 5 bases respectively, with 6 bases between them. CDR3 in amino acids: CASSPGETQYF. The DNA for the CDR3 is TGTGCCAGCAGCCCCGGGGAGACCCAGTACTTC.

This chain connects TRBV9 to TRBJ2-5, with D unclear. V was cut by 3 bases and J by 3 bases, with 6 bases left in between. CDR1 and CDR2 (germline): SGDLS, YYNGEE. CDR3 size: 12 residues. The CDR3 here is CASSGEKETQYF. CDR3 in DNA: TGTGCCAGCAGCGGCGAGAAAGAGACCCAGTACTTC.

The chain employs TRBV5-4 and TRBJ2-5; 11 nucleotides match TRBD2. V lost 1 base, J lost 0 bases, and 2 bases stayed unmatched. Germline values: CDR1 SGHNT, CDR2 YYREEE (reference sequence). There are 16 residues in the CDR3. The DNA for the CDR3 is TGTGCCAGCAGCTTGACTAGCGGGGGATACCAAGAGACCCAGTACTTC. It specifies CASSLTSGGYQETQYF.

The V and J genes are TRBV15 and TRBJ1-1; TRBD1 aligns across 8 bases. The CDR3 runs 17 residues. CDR1 is LNHNV and CDR2 is YYDKDF in the germline V gene (reference sequence). The V and J ends lost 0 bases and 5 bases, in that order; junction bases with no gene match: 11. CDR3 sequence: CATSREKRQGRGTEAFF. In DNA, the CDR3 is TGTGCCACCAGCAGAGAAAAGAGACAGGGGAGGGGTACTGAAGCTTTCTTT. Drawing the rest from reference TRBV15 and TRBJ1-1, the complete variable domain is DAMVIQNPRYQVTQFGKPVTLSCSQTLNHNVMYWYQQKSSQAPKLLFHYYDKDFNNEADTPDNFQSRRPNTSFCFLDIRSPGLGDTAMYLCATSREKRQGRGTEAFFGQGTRLTVV.

V gene TRBV27 combines with J gene TRBJ2-5, with 8 bases that match TRBD2. The length of the CDR3 is 16 residues. Trimming cost V 7 bases and J 3 bases; bases outside gene matches: 13. Germline CDR1 is MNHEY and CDR2 is SMNVEV (reference sequence). Here the CDR3 reads CASKLGPGLGEETQYF. The DNA for the CDR3 is TGTGCCAGCAAATTAGGGCCGGGACTAGGAGAAGAGACCCAGTACTTC.

This chain uses TRBV9 with TRBJ1-2, with D unresolved. Germline CDR1 is SGDLS and CDR2 is YYNGEE. The V end lost 0 bases, the J end lost 2 bases, and 17 bases lay between the germline ends. This CDR3 has 17 amino acids. Here the CDR3 DNA reads TGTGCCAGCAGCGTAGCATGGGGAGGTGCTTCGAACTATGGCTACACCTTC. It encodes CASSVAWGGASNYGYTF. The complete variable domain, with remaining parts taken from reference TRBV9 and TRBJ1-2, reads DSGVTQTPKHLITATGQRVTLRCSPRSGDLSVYWYQQSLDQGLQFLIQYYNGEERAKGNILERFSAQQFPDLHSELNLSSLELGDSALYFCASSVAWGGASNYGYTFGSGTRLTVV.

A note on this clone: This specimen includes other DNA sequences encoding the same CDR3. The chain is built from TRBV7-9 and TRBJ2-3; 12 bases fit TRBD2. The germline V gene has CDR1 SEHNR and CDR2 FQNEAQ (reference sequence). CDR3 length: 15 amino acids. V lost 4 bases to trimming and J lost 3 bases; unmatched junction nucleotides: 2. The CDR3 sequence: CASSSGLAGTDTQYF. As DNA, the CDR3 is TGTGCCAGCAGCTCCGGACTAGCGGGGACAGATACGCAGTATTTT.

The V call is TRBV5-1, the J call TRBJ2-1, with 13 nucleotides matching TRBD2. The CDR3 has 16 amino acids. The ends lost 5 bases at V and 7 bases at J; junction bases unmatched: 9. Germline loops: CDR1 SGHRS, CDR2 YFSETQ. The CDR3 DNA sequence: TGCGCCAGCAGGCAACTAGCGGGAGGGCCGGGAAATGAGCAGTTCTTC. It encodes CASRQLAGGPGNEQFF.

V gene TRBV10-3 combines with J gene TRBJ2-3, with 12 bases lining up with TRBD2. Losses at the gene ends were 0 bases for V and 9 bases for J; bases not matched to a gene: 19. The CDR3 totals 20 residues. Germline loops: CDR1 ENHRY, CDR2 SYGVKD. The CDR3 reads CAISESGLAGGPHRTWTQYF. The CDR3 nucleotides read TGTGCCATCAGTGAGTCGGGGCTAGCGGGAGGGCCCCATCGAACTTGGACGCAGTATTTT.

V usage is TRBV5-1 and J usage is TRBJ2-7; weak D call: TRBD2 (7 bases). Germline values: CDR1 SGHRS, CDR2 YFSETQ. Trimming took 6 bases from V and 4 from J, leaving 17 bases between them. CDR3 length equals 14 residues. CDR3 coding DNA: TGCGCCAGCACCCCGGGGGGCAGCCTGTACGAGCAGTACTTC. Its translation: CASTPGGSLYEQYF.

This chain joins TRBV19 and TRBJ1-1; the D is unclear. The CDR3 is made up of 11 amino acids. V gave up 4 bases and J gave up 11 bases, with 11 bases separating them. Germline values: CDR1 LNHDA, CDR2 SQIVND (reference sequence). The CDR3 loop is CASSTLGKAFF. In DNA form, the CDR3 reads TGTGCCAGTAGTACCCTAGGAAAGGCTTTCTTT.

The V and J genes are TRBV7-9 and TRBJ1-5, with TRBD1 as a possible D gene (5 bases). V lost 6 bases and J lost 6, with 9 bases in between. Germline V gene data show CDR1 as SEHNR and CDR2 as FQNEAQ (reference sequence). The CDR3 is 12 amino acids. CDR3 nucleotide sequence: TGTGCCAGCAGTTCCCAGGGTCAGCCCCAGCATTTT. It specifies CASSSQGQPQHF.

The chain has TRBV28 and TRBJ2-1; 10 nucleotides line up with TRBD2. The CDR3 is made up of 14 amino acids. Germline CDR1 and CDR2: MDHEN and SYDVKM. J lost 9 bases, V lost 8 bases, and 10 bases had no gene match. The CDR3 sequence: CASGGLARFGEQFF. CDR3 sequence (DNA): TGTGCCAGCGGGGGACTAGCGCGTTTTGGTGAGCAGTTCTTC.

The gene calls are TRBV7-2 and TRBJ2-3; the D gene is possibly TRBD2 (5 bases). Germline V gene sequence: CDR1 SGHTA, CDR2 FQGNSA. The CDR3 is 15 amino acids. V dropped 3 bases and J dropped 5 bases, with 15 bases sitting between them. Here the CDR3 DNA reads TGTGCCAGCAGCTTGAGGGAGAGGGTTGGAGATACGCAGTATTTT. This gives the protein CASSLRERVGDTQYF.

This CDR3 is CASSQGQGRSQETQYF. The CDR3 DNA sequence: TGTGCCAGCAGCCAAGGTCAGGGCCGATCCCAAGAGACCCAGTACTTC. The genes are TRBV4-2 and TRBJ2-5; the D gene is possibly TRBD1 (5 bases). V lost 1 base and J lost 1, with 13 bases in between. CDR1 and CDR2 (germline): LGHNA, YNFKEQ. This CDR3 comprises 16 residues.

The chain links TRBV7-2 to TRBJ2-3; D tentatively fits TRBD1 or TRBD2 (6 bases each). The CDR3 totals 14 residues. Germline CDR1 is SGHTA and CDR2 is FQGNSA. Trimming shortened V by 6 bases and J by 2 bases, and 12 bases separated the two germline ends. The CDR3 region has the DNA TGTGCCAGCAGGGGGGGCTGGGACACAGATACGCAGTATTTT. Encoded protein: CASRGGWDTDTQYF.

This clone was observed a handful of times. The V call is TRBV5-1, the J call TRBJ2-1, with D unresolved. The CDR3 has 11 amino acids. V lost 0 bases, J lost 8 bases, and 3 bases lay in between. Germline CDR1 reads SGHRS; CDR2 reads YFSETQ. As DNA, the CDR3 is TGCGCCAGCAGCTTGGAAGATGAGCAGTTCTTC. The encoded protein is CASSLEDEQFF.

The chain recombines TRBV28 with TRBJ1-6, with D maybe TRBD1 (5 bases). This CDR3 has 12 residues. Germline V gene lookup returns CDR1 MDHEN and CDR2 SYDVKM. Trimming shortened V by 2 bases and J by 19 bases, and 15 bases separated the two germline ends. CDR3 region: CASSLPGTAKHF. CDR3 in DNA: TGTGCCAGCAGTTTACCCGGGACGGCCAAGCACTTT.

The V gene is TRBV5-4, the J gene TRBJ2-5; 11 nucleotides match TRBD1. The CDR3 sequence is 18 residues long. CDR1 is SGHNT, CDR2 YYREEE, per germline (reference sequence). Trimming removed 5 bases from V and 0 bases from J; junction bases left unmatched: 12. The CDR3 DNA is TGTGCCAGCAGGAATAGTGCACGGGACAGGGGGTACCAAGAGACCCAGTACTTC. Its translation is CASRNSARDRGYQETQYF.

The J gene is TRBJ1-1, the V gene TRBV7-9; tentatively, D is TRBD1 (5 bases). Trimming stripped 3 bases from V and 6 bases from J, with 11 bases between. The germline gives CDR1 SEHNR, CDR2 FQNEAQ (reference sequence). The CDR3 is 13 residues long. The CDR3 DNA is TGTGCCAGCAGCTTGGTGGGGCCCCCTGAAGCTTTCTTT. Translating gives CASSLVGPPEAFF.